A single sample gave rise to the 22 T cell receptor beta chains below, sequenced in a study of CD8 T cells in ankylosing spondylitis. TCRdb re-called the 5' RACE reads with MiXCR, one entry per CDR3 protein. The profile shows about 260,000 distinct CDR3 sequences, around 25% of them singletons. Sequenced sample: blood, either unsorted or a sorted T cell fraction (not recorded which). These receptor sequences come from a male donor with ankylosing spondylitis or in good health (not recorded which).

There are many counts of this clonotype. The chain has TRBV12-3 or TRBV12-4 and TRBJ2-3; 8 nucleotides line up with TRBD1. The CDR3 has 13 amino acids. V lost 3 bases to trimming and J lost 6 bases; unmatched junction nucleotides: 2. CDR3 nucleotides: TGTGCCAGCAGTTTTCAGGGGGCGGATACGCAGTATTTT. Its translation is CASSFQGADTQYF.

The table lists this clonotype with a few counts. The V call is TRBV12-3 or TRBV12-4, the J call TRBJ2-2; the D gene is possibly TRBD1 (6 bases). With 5 bases removed from V and 1 base from J, the gap between germline ends came to 11 bases. The CDR3 runs 15 residues. The CDR3 region is CASSRADRNTGELFF. For the CDR3, the DNA is TGTGCCAGCAGTCGCGCGGACAGGAACACCGGGGAGCTGTTTTTT.

The sample holds many counts of this clonotype. The chain links TRBV5-6 to TRBJ2-2; 11 bases map to TRBD1. The V gene's germline CDR1 is SGHDT and CDR2 YYEEEE. The length of the CDR3 is 15 residues. Trimming at V came to 4 bases and at J to 6 bases, leaving 5 bases not matched to a gene. The CDR3 here is CASSPDRGHPGELFF. Here the CDR3 DNA reads TGTGCCAGCAGCCCGGACAGGGGGCATCCCGGGGAGCTGTTTTTT.

V and J are TRBV28 and TRBJ2-3; D gene unclear. From germline, CDR1 is MDHEN and CDR2 SYDVKM. V was clipped by 6 bases and J by 2 bases, with 9 bases between them. The CDR3 runs 13 residues. This chain's CDR3 is CASSAPATDTQYF. The CDR3 DNA reads TGTGCCAGCAGCGCCCCCGCCACAGATACGCAGTATTTT.

V gene TRBV7-2 combines with J gene TRBJ2-5; D gene uncertain. CDR3 length equals 14 residues. The germline V gene has CDR1 SGHTA and CDR2 FQGNSA. V gave up 1 base and J gave up 0 bases, with 6 bases separating them. CDR3 loop: CASSLEYHQETQYF. CDR3 nucleotide sequence: TGTGCCAGCAGCTTAGAGTACCACCAAGAGACCCAGTACTTC.

This clonotype was detected only a few times. The chain uses TRBV10-3 and TRBJ2-3; D is perhaps TRBD2 (5 bases). V was clipped by 4 bases and J by 3 bases, with 14 bases between them. The length of the CDR3 is 15 residues. Per germline, CDR1 ENHRY and CDR2 SYGVKD. In nucleotides, the CDR3 is TGTGCCATCAGTGCAGGACTGGCCCGGACAGATACGCAGTATTTT. It codes for CAISAGLARTDTQYF.

In its sample, this clonotype was seen many times. The chain is built from TRBV20-1 and TRBJ1-5; maybe TRBD1 (5 bases). The CDR3 spans 13 residues. In germline, CDR1 is DFQATT, CDR2 SNEGSKA (reference sequence). Trimming shortened V by 4 bases and J by 2 bases, and 9 bases separated the two germline ends. CDR3 protein: CSATTVGNQPQHF. In DNA form, the CDR3 reads TGCAGTGCTACGACAGTGGGCAATCAGCCCCAGCATTTT.

This clonotype was seen a handful of times. The chain uses TRBV20-1 and TRBJ2-7, with TRBD2 matching 8 bases. Trimming at V came to 6 bases and at J to 2 bases, leaving 9 bases not matched to a gene. The CDR3 consists of 14 residues. Germline V gives CDR1 DFQATT, CDR2 SNEGSKA (reference sequence). The CDR3: CSACFAGGAYEQYF. In nucleotides, the CDR3 is TGCAGTGCCTGCTTCGCGGGGGGAGCCTACGAGCAGTACTTC.

This clonotype has ten or more counts. CDR3 sequence (DNA): TGTGCCAGCAGTTACTCCAGTCTCTACAATGAGCAGTTCTTC. Protein product: CASSYSSLYNEQFF. This chain uses TRBV6-5 with TRBJ2-1; D remains unclear. Trimming took 0 bases from V and 3 from J, leaving 6 bases between them. The V gene's germline CDR1 is MNHEY and CDR2 SVGAGI. This CDR3 is built from 14 residues.

A remark on this clonotype: As the CDR3 is not closed by the conserved phenylalanine or tryptophan, this likely results from a read error. This sequence joins TRBV4-2 and TRBJ2-7, with unresolved D. The CDR3 sequence is 12 residues long. Trimming took off 3 bases at V and 6 bases at J, with 9 bases between the two ends. Germline V gene data show CDR1 as LGHNA and CDR2 as YNFKEQ. CDR3 DNA sequence: TGTGCCAGCAGCCAGGGCTACTCCGAGCAGTACCTC. This gives the protein CASSQGYSEQYL.

V and J are TRBV7-9 and TRBJ2-1; 7 nucleotides align to TRBD1. This CDR3 has 15 amino acids. With V trimmed by 5 bases and J by 7 bases, 11 bases remained unmatched. The germline gives CDR1 SEHNR, CDR2 FQNEAQ (reference sequence). The CDR3: CASSVTGALWNEQFF. CDR3 sequence (DNA): TGTGCCAGCAGCGTCACAGGGGCCTTGTGGAATGAGCAGTTCTTC.

This clonotype came up a few times. The gene calls are TRBV12-3 or TRBV12-4 and TRBJ1-2, with no clear D. This CDR3 region has 13 residues. V gave up 7 bases and J gave up 5 bases, with 14 bases separating them. The CDR3 loop reads CASTPGNLYGYTF. CDR3 sequence (DNA): TGTGCCAGCACCCCCGGGAATCTTTATGGCTACACCTTC.

This clonotype was observed many times. The chain employs TRBV12-3 or TRBV12-4 and TRBJ1-3; D unclear. The CDR3 is made up of 12 amino acids. V gave up 5 bases and J gave up 9 bases, with 11 bases separating them. The DNA for the CDR3 is TGTGCCAGCAGTCCGGACCCATCCACCATATATTTT. Its protein is CASSPDPSTIYF.

The chain recombines TRBV4-1 with TRBJ2-1, with D possibly TRBD1 on 6 matching bases. The germline V gene encodes CDR1 MGHRA and CDR2 YSYEKL. The V gene lost 1 base and the J gene lost 4 bases, with 14 bases spanning the gap. The CDR3 length is 16 residues. CDR3 residues: CASSQGTANSYNEQFF. The CDR3 coding sequence is TGCGCCAGCAGCCAAGGGACAGCTAACTCTTACAATGAGCAGTTCTTC.

This clonotype showed up many times. The rearrangement joins TRBV11-2 to TRBJ2-7; D might be TRBD2 (7 bases). Germline-derived CDR1 and CDR2 are SGHAT and FQNNGV. V shed 4 bases and J shed 6 bases, with 16 bases lying between them. CDR3 length: 14 residues. CDR3 in amino acids: CASSSLRGGIEQYF. DNA for the CDR3: TGTGCCAGCAGCTCCCTAAGGGGGGGGATCGAGCAGTACTTC.

The gene calls are TRBV20-1 and TRBJ1-4; 9 nucleotides match TRBD1. The CDR3 has 15 residues. CDR1 is DFQATT and CDR2 is SNEGSKA in the germline V gene (reference sequence). The J segment lost 8 bases and the V segment lost 6 bases, leaving 13 bases of the junction unmatched. The CDR3 sequence: CSAPGQGAREEKLFF. CDR3 nucleotides: TGCAGTGCGCCGGGACAGGGCGCGAGAGAGGAAAAACTGTTTTTT.

The genes are TRBV20-1 and TRBJ2-7; D possibly corresponds to TRBD2 (6 bases). The V and J ends lost 3 bases and 1 base respectively, with 19 bases between them. The CDR3 has 16 amino acids. Germline V CDR1 and CDR2: DFQATT, SNEGSKA (reference sequence). The CDR3 DNA reads TGCAGTGCTAGGGGAGGCCGCACGGGGTCATCCTACGAGCAGTACTTC. The encoded protein is CSARGGRTGSSYEQYF.

This rearrangement joins TRBV29-1 to TRBJ2-7; D is unresolved. The V and J ends lost 4 bases and 1 base respectively, with 11 bases between them. The CDR3 contains 13 residues. Germline V CDR1 and CDR2: SQVTM, ANQGSEA. The CDR3 reads CSVGGVSSYEQYF. DNA of the CDR3: TGCAGCGTTGGCGGTGTTAGTTCCTACGAGCAGTACTTC.

This clonotype was seen more than once but under ten times. V usage is TRBV5-4 and J usage is TRBJ2-7; D possibly uses TRBD1 or TRBD2 (5 bases each). V was shortened by 7 bases and J by 6 bases, with 17 bases between the two germline ends. The CDR3 consists of 13 residues. CDR1 and CDR2 from the germline V gene are SGHNT and YYREEE (reference sequence). The CDR3 DNA is TGTGCCAGCGGCCCGGGGCAGCTCTTCGAGCAGTACTTC. Translating gives CASGPGQLFEQYF.

The V gene is TRBV29-1, the J gene TRBJ2-5; possibly TRBD2 for D (6 bases). Germline CDR1 reads SQVTM; CDR2 reads ANQGSEA. The CDR3 extends over 12 amino acids. V was shortened by 6 bases and J by 1 base, with 9 bases between the two germline ends. The CDR3 region has the DNA TGCAGCGTCCGGAGGGCCCAAGAGACCCAGTACTTC. The encoded protein is CSVRRAQETQYF.

A few counts support this clonotype. This chain connects TRBV20-1 to TRBJ2-3; the D gene could be TRBD1 or TRBD2 (5 bases each). In germline, CDR1 is DFQATT, CDR2 SNEGSKA (reference sequence). The CDR3 length is 16 residues. V lost 1 base, J lost 3 bases, and 17 bases lay in between. The CDR3 DNA reads as TGCAGTGCTAGAGGCCCGGGACGTTGGGGGACAGATACGCAGTATTTT. The encoded protein is CSARGPGRWGTDTQYF.

In the case of this clonotype: At one end, the junction sequence differs from germline, possibly due to a read error. The chain recombines TRBV13 with TRBJ2-7; D remains unclear. The CDR3 consists of 12 residues. Germline lookup yields CDR1 PRHDT and CDR2 FYEKMQ (reference sequence). CDR3 DNA sequence: TGTGCCAGCAGCCTTTCGATCGGACGGTTGAACTTC. Its translation: CASSLSIGRLNF.